This is a list of T cell receptor beta chains from one sample in a study of shared clonotypes between healthy human individuals. The table came from immunoSEQ multiplex PCR; TCRdb's copy has only in-frame clones and leaves some out. This table holds some 2.1 million clones, roughly 94% found once. Input material: naive CD4+ T cells sorted from blood. These receptors were collected from a man aged 18-30 years in good health. The CDR3 runs from the conserved cysteine through the conserved F or W. A D gene is named only where the DNA matches it firmly. Only some rows state a clone size, as once, few, many or a class for expanded clones.

D gene	V gene	J gene	clone size	CDR3 protein	CDR3 DNA
-	TRBV6-5	TRBJ2-5	-	CASSYSSGTQYF	TGTGCCAGCAGTTACTCGAGTGGGACCCAGTACTTC
TRBD1	TRBV4-1	TRBJ1-4	-	CASSHGTGEAGEKLFF	TGCGCCAGCAGCCACGGGACAGGGGAGGCGGGGGAAAAACTGTTTTTT
-	TRBV4-3	TRBJ2-2	once	CASSQTIDSNTGELFF	TGCGCCAGCAGCCAGACCATCGACAGCAACACCGGGGAGCTGTTTTTT
TRBD1	TRBV18	TRBJ1-2	-	CASSRSQGALYGYTF	TGTGCCAGCTCACGGTCGCAGGGGGCCCTCTATGGCTACACCTTC
-	TRBV28	TRBJ2-6	-	CASSFLSTGSGANVLTF	TGTGCCAGCAGTTTTCTCTCCACAGGGTCTGGGGCCAACGTCCTGACTTTC
-	TRBV2	TRBJ1-2	-	CASSEALGGEDYGYTF	TGTGCCAGCAGTGAAGCGCTAGGAGGGGAGGACTATGGCTACACCTTC
-	TRBV7-9	TRBJ2-1	-	CASSLDSLSYNEQFF	TGTGCCAGCAGCTTGGACTCACTTTCCTACAATGAGCAGTTCTTC
TRBD1	TRBV6-6	TRBJ1-2	-	CASSYRTGNYGYTF	TGTGCCAGCAGTTATCGGACAGGGAACTATGGCTACACCTTC
-	TRBV7-3	TRBJ1-6	once	CASSLGGLGNSPLHF	TGTGCCAGCAGCTTGGGGGGGCTCGGTAATTCACCCCTCCACTTT
TRBD1	TRBV5-1	TRBJ2-1	-	CASSLGEQGEQFF	TGCGCCAGCAGCTTGGGTGAACAGGGGGAGCAGTTCTTC
-	TRBV9	TRBJ2-1	once	CASSVAQYNEQFF	TGTGCCAGCAGCGTGGCTCAATACAATGAGCAGTTCTTC
-	TRBV6-5	TRBJ2-1	once	CASREVTNEQFF	TGTGCCAGCAGAGAGGTGACCAATGAGCAGTTCTTC